The 7 T cell receptor beta chains below were found in one sample sequenced in a study of cytomegalovirus exposure and HLA in healthy donors. The PCR made use of 60 Vbeta and 13 Jbeta primers. Here immunoSEQ multiplex PCR was the method, and the copy in TCRdb shows in-frame clones only, minus some. In the table there are about 130,000 clones, around 78% of which are singletons. Sequencing was done on a sample of PBMCs. These receptors all come from a woman in her 40s in good health and CMV-seronegative.

This chain uses TRBV9 with TRBJ2-7, with D maybe TRBD2 (5 bases). Trimming pared 0 bases from V and 1 base from J, leaving 8 bases between. The CDR3 runs to 14 residues. Germline assignment: CDR1 SGDLS and CDR2 YYNGEE. In DNA form, the CDR3 reads TGTGCCAGCAGCGTAGGAGAGGGTTCCTACGAGCAGTACTTC. It specifies CASSVGEGSYEQYF.

This rearrangement joins TRBV11-2 to TRBJ2-1; 10 nucleotides line up with TRBD1. Losses at the gene ends were 1 base for V and 5 bases for J; bases not matched to a gene: 2. The CDR3 loop spans 15 amino acids. Germline CDR1 and CDR2: SGHAT and FQNNGV. The CDR3 DNA sequence: TGTGCCAGCAGCTTAGGACAGGGGGCCAACAATGAGCAGTTCTTC. Encoded protein: CASSLGQGANNEQFF. The full variable domain, its missing parts supplied by reference TRBV11-2 and TRBJ2-1, is EAGVAQSPRYKIIEKRQSVAFWCNPISGHATLYWYQQILGQGPKLLIQFQNNGVVDDSQLPKDRFSAERLKGVDSTLKIQPAKLEDSAVYLCASSLGQGANNEQFFGPGTRLTVL.

The chain couples TRBV7-3 to TRBJ2-1; D may be TRBD2 (6 bases). The V and J ends lost 5 bases and 3 bases respectively, with 14 bases between them. Germline V gene data show CDR1 as SGHTA and CDR2 as FQGTGA. This CDR3 is built from 15 residues. CDR3 sequence: CASSPRGEDYNEQFF. The DNA for the CDR3 is TGTGCCAGCAGCCCAAGAGGGGAGGACTACAATGAGCAGTTCTTC.

This clone appeared once. The chain is built from TRBV10-3 and TRBJ1-6; D remains unclear. V was cut by 0 bases and J by 7 bases, with 4 bases left in between. The CDR3 spans 13 residues. Germline CDR1 reads ENHRY; CDR2 reads SYGVKD. The CDR3: CAISESSNSPLHF. The DNA of the CDR3 is TGTGCCATCAGTGAGTCATCAAATTCACCCCTCCACTTT.

The rearrangement joins TRBV19 to TRBJ2-3, with TRBD1 identical over 7 bases. CDR1 is LNHDA and CDR2 is SQIVND in the germline V gene (reference sequence). The CDR3 consists of 16 residues. Germline trimming cut 3 bases from V and 6 bases from J; bases unmatched to any gene: 12. The CDR3 bases are TGTGCCAGTAGTATTTCACAGGGGTTCGGGACGGATACGCAGTATTTT. This codes for CASSISQGFGTDTQYF.

The rearrangement links TRBV6-5 to TRBJ2-7; TRBD1 aligns across 12 bases. Germline V CDR1 and CDR2: MNHEY, SVGAGI. This CDR3 has 14 amino acids. J was trimmed by 4 bases and V by 4 bases; bases with no gene match: 2. DNA of the CDR3: TGTGCCAGCAGTTTGGGACAGGGGGCTTACGAGCAGTACTTC. This sequence encodes CASSLGQGAYEQYF.

Points on this clone: The junction does not match germline at one end; this may be a read error. This chain links TRBV27 with TRBJ1-1, with D perhaps TRBD1 (5 bases). The CDR3 covers 11 residues. Germline V gene sequence: CDR1 MNHEY, CDR2 SMNVEV (reference sequence). In DNA, the CDR3 is TGTACCAGCAGTGCGGGGGATCGAGCTTTCTTT. Protein sequence: CTSSAGDRAFF.